The rows below give T cell receptor beta chains drawn from one sample of a study of cytomegalovirus exposure and HLA in healthy donors. Assay used: immunoSEQ multiplex PCR; TCRdb lists only in-frame clones, some missing. The repertoire holds fewer than 200,000 clones, with over 80% as singletons. Sequencing input: PBMCs. These TCRs come from a human donor in good health. Both conserved end residues are part of each CDR3. D genes are given only for firm matches. Clone size is stated in some rows and not others, as once, few, many or a class when expanded.

J gene	clone size	V gene	D gene	CDR3 DNA	CDR3 protein
TRBJ1-3	.	TRBV5-1	.	TGCGCCAGCAGCGGAGGGGTGGCGGGAAACACCATATATTTT	CASSGGVAGNTIYF
TRBJ2-1	.	TRBV7-2	TRBD2	TGTGCCAGCAGCCCCGGACTAGCGCCGTACAATGAGCAGTTCTTC	CASSPGLAPYNEQFF
TRBJ2-5	once	TRBV5-4	.	TGTGCCAGCAGCTTCGACAGGAGGCTAGAGACCCAGTACTTC	CASSFDRRLETQYF
TRBJ2-1	.	TRBV5-1	.	TGCGCCAGCAGCCCGGGAAGTTACGACCTTAGGGTTTTGAATGAGCAGTTCTTC	CASSPGSYDLRVLNEQFF
TRBJ2-3	.	TRBV4-2	TRBD1	TGTGCCAGCAGCCTGGACAGGGCCACAGATACGCAGTATTTT	CASSLDRATDTQYF
TRBJ1-1	.	TRBV29-1	.	TGCAGTTATCTACAGGGACGTGTAACTGAAGCTTTCTTT	CSYLQGRVTEAFF
TRBJ2-3	.	TRBV5-1	TRBD2	TGCGCCAGCAGCTTTAGCGGGACAAGCACAGATACGCAGTATTTT	CASSFSGTSTDTQYF
TRBJ2-6	.	TRBV7-8	.	TGTGCCAGCAGCCCCCCCGGCGGGCTAGGGGCCAACGTCCTGACTTTC	CASSPPGGLGANVLTF
TRBJ2-7	.	TRBV7-2	TRBD2	TGTGCCAGCAGCTTAGCTCCCAGCGGGGGGGCTTCCTACGAGCAGTACTTC	CASSLAPSGGASYEQYF
TRBJ2-3	.	TRBV11-3	.	TGTGCCAGCAGCTCAGGCCGACAAGCCCGCACAGATACGCAGTATTTT	CASSSGRQARTDTQYF
TRBJ1-2	.	TRBV7-3	.	TGTGCCAGCAGCTCCCCCCCTTTAAATAGCTACACCTTC	CASSSPPLNSYTF
TRBJ2-5	.	TRBV5-1	.	TGCGCCAGCAGCTTGGGGCAGGAAGAGACCCAGTACTTC	CASSLGQEETQYF
TRBJ2-7	.	TRBV5-6	.	TGTACCAGCAGCACCGAGTCTTGGGCCGAGCAGTACTTC	CTSSTESWAEQYF
TRBJ1-4	.	TRBV7-3	.	TGTGCCAGCACCTATATCTGGGGGGATGATGAAAAACTGTTTTTT	CASTYIWGDDEKLFF
TRBJ1-6	.	TRBV9	TRBD1	TGTGCCAGCAGCGTAGTGGGGGACAGTAATTCACCCCTCCACTTT	CASSVVGDSNSPLHF
TRBJ2-3	.	TRBV7-8	.	TGTGCCAGCAGCCGGAGCTGGGGAAAGGGGACAGATACGCAGTATTTT	CASSRSWGKGTDTQYF
TRBJ2-2	.	TRBV30	.	TGTGCCTGGAGTGGCGGCCCGGAGGGGGCGCGACCCGGGGAGCTGTTTTTT	CAWSGGPEGARPGELFF
TRBJ1-6	.	TRBV6-1	.	TGTGCCAGCAGTATACAGGGATTGAATTCACCCCTCCACTTT	CASSIQGLNSPLHF
TRBJ1-2	.	TRBV18	TRBD1	TGTGCCAGCTCACCACTTCAGGAGGGGGCCTATGGCTACACCTTC	CASSPLQEGAYGYTF
TRBJ2-7	once	TRBV4-3	.	TGCGCCAGCAGCCACCGGACAACCTCCTACGAGCAGTACTTC	CASSHRTTSYEQYF
TRBJ2-7	.	TRBV9	TRBD2	TGTGCCAGCAGCGTAGCGGGACTAGCGACCTACGAGCAGTACTTC	CASSVAGLATYEQYF
TRBJ2-6	once	TRBV5-4	TRBD1	TGTGCCAGCAGCTTTGGCGGACAGGGGAACCCTGGGGCCAACGTCCTGACTTTC	CASSFGGQGNPGANVLTF
TRBJ2-1	few	TRBV5-1	.	TGCGCCAGCAGCCCAAAGACAGGCTTGGATGAGCAGTTCTTC	CASSPKTGLDEQFF
TRBJ1-4	.	TRBV7-6	.	TGTGCCAGCAGCTTAGCGCTTTGGGGCGCAGCTAATGAAAAACTGTTTTTT	CASSLALWGAANEKLFF
TRBJ2-7	.	TRBV5-1	.	TGCGCCAGCAGCTTGTGGGACACAAACTACGAGCAGTACTTC	CASSLWDTNYEQYF
TRBJ1-2	.	TRBV27	.	TGTGCCAGCAGTGAACCGGGGGGCTATGGCTACACCTTC	CASSEPGGYGYTF
TRBJ1-5	few	TRBV6-5	.	TGTGCCAGCAGTTACTCGGGCCGCCGCAATCAGCCCCAGCATTTT	CASSYSGRRNQPQHF
TRBJ1-6	.	TRBV6-6	.	TGTGCCAGCAGTTCCCAGAACCGACAGAATTCACCCCTCCACTTT	CASSSQNRQNSPLHF
TRBJ2-3	.	TRBV6-1	.	TGTGCCAGCAGTGAACGACTTCCCCCCCTCGCAGATACGCAGTATTTT	CASSERLPPLADTQYF
TRBJ1-1	once	TRBV19	.	TGTGCCAGTAGTATATGGGGAGAAGAAATGAACACTGAAGCTTTCTTT	CASSIWGEEMNTEAFF
TRBJ1-1	.	TRBV9	TRBD1	TGTGCCAGCAGCGTAAACACCAACCCAGGGGGCCTGATGAACACTGAAGCTTTCTTT	CASSVNTNPGGLMNTEAFF
TRBJ2-2	.	TRBV15	TRBD1	TGTGCCACCACCTCAAACAGGGGCACCGGGGAGCTGTTTTTT	CATTSNRGTGELFF
TRBJ2-1	.	TRBV13	.	TGTGCCAGCAGCTTGATGCGGGGTATGGTCTATGAGCAGTTCTTC	CASSLMRGMVYEQFF
TRBJ2-7	once	TRBV9	TRBD1	TGTGCCAGCAGCTCTCGGACAGGGAAGGCTCCCTACGAGCAGTACTTC	CASSSRTGKAPYEQYF
TRBJ2-1	.	TRBV18	.	TGTGCCAGCTCACCGCTACAGGACAATGAGCAGTTCTTC	CASSPLQDNEQFF
TRBJ2-5	.	TRBV9	TRBD2	TGTGCCAGCAGCGTAGCGGGGGGAGAGACCCAGTACTTC	CASSVAGGETQYF
TRBJ2-4	.	TRBV11-2	TRBD2	TGTGCCAGCAGCCCAGCGGGGGGTGTTCTAGCCAAAAACATTCAGTACTTC	CASSPAGGVLAKNIQYF
TRBJ2-4	few	TRBV15	.	TGTGCCACCAGCAGATTAGAGACCAAAAACATTCAGTACTTC	CATSRLETKNIQYF
TRBJ1-2	.	TRBV7-2	TRBD1	TGTGCCAGCAGCTTGGGACAGTCCTATGGCTACACCTTC	CASSLGQSYGYTF
TRBJ1-5	.	TRBV5-1	.	TGCGCCAGCAGCTTGGCGCCGGGGGGCGCGGGTCAGCCCCAGCATTTT	CASSLAPGGAGQPQHF
TRBJ1-4	.	TRBV7-2	.	TGTGCCAGCAGCTTAGCGCGGGGTGCTAATGAAAAACTGTTTTTT	CASSLARGANEKLFF
TRBJ1-2	.	TRBV21-1	.	TGTGCCAGCAGCGCCACTACAGGGGGCCCAAACTATGGCTACACCTTC	CASSATTGGPNYGYTF
TRBJ2-7	.	TRBV4-1	.	TGCGCCAGCAGCCAGTCCGGGACAAGTTCCTACGAGCAGTACTTC	CASSQSGTSSYEQYF
TRBJ1-5	.	TRBV19	TRBD1	TGTGCCAGTAGCCCCGACAGGGGCCAAGCACCCCAGCATTTT	CASSPDRGQAPQHF
TRBJ2-1	.	TRBV10-3	.	TGTGCCATCCGTAGCGTTACTGAGCAGTTCTTC	CAIRSVTEQFF
TRBJ2-6	.	TRBV4-3	TRBD1	TGCGCCAGCAGCCCCGCAGGGGGCTCAGGGGCCAACGTCCTGACTTTC	CASSPAGGSGANVLTF
TRBJ2-2	.	TRBV2	.	TGTGCCAGCGACCCAGGATTCGGGAACACCGGGGAGCTGTTTTTT	CASDPGFGNTGELFF
TRBJ1-2	.	TRBV6-1	.	TGTGCCAGCAGTGCCCGCAGGGATGGCTACACCTTC	CASSARRDGYTF
TRBJ2-7	.	TRBV10-2	TRBD2	TGCGCCAGCCGTCCCGGGACTAGCGGGTACGAGCAGTACTTC	CASRPGTSGYEQYF